This record looks at one TCR beta chain sequence and its context. The antigen this receptor binds is unknown. Base qualities are not provided; no much larger clone lies one nucleotide away. The data stem from a study of CD8 T cells in ankylosing spondylitis (dated by TCRdb to the late 2010s). Turning to the overall study: The study set out to find disease-linked TCR variants by profiling T cell receptor beta repertoires in ankylosing spondylitis patients and healthy donors. The full study cohort was made up of about 25 ankylosing spondylitis patients and about a hundred healthy donors. Peripheral blood samples were taken, and synovial fluid was additionally collected from ankylosing spondylitis patients.

Sequencing took place on an Illumina HiSeq 2500. Quantitative 5'-RACE with molecular barcodes was used to prepare TCR beta libraries. Concerning the study's data processing: A new computational method based on a probabilistic model of VDJ rearrangement was used to identify disease-linked TCR variants. TCRdb reprocessing: public reads trimmed at Q25 with fastp, clones called with MiXCR, in-frame beta chains kept. Every CDR3 protein is listed once, alongside the most common genes and DNA of its rows. It is TCRdb's table, rather than the study itself, that gives the V and J calls and clone size. Within this sample are some 700,000 distinct CDR3 sequences, with around 20% of them counted one time only. The top ten clonotypes cover around 20% of the sample. As encoded in the germline V gene, CDR1 is SNHLY while CDR2 is FYNNEI. Trimming takes 2 bases off V and 4 bases off J; junction bases not matched to a gene: 7. The CDR3 runs 15 residues from the cysteine to the phenylalanine. Only CDR3 DNA is held: 45 bases, read in frame from base 1.

Points the paper makes about the study in general: The disease-linked clones showed a CD8+ phenotype and occurred at relatively low frequencies in peripheral blood. Some TCR beta motif variants had previously been reported in synovial fluid and blood of reactive arthritis patients, which suggested common disease-initiation mechanisms. Significant enrichment of the disease-linked clones was reported in matched synovial fluid samples from ankylosing spondylitis patients. Blood from ankylosing spondylitis patients appeared to be characterized by a TCR beta motif made up of several highly homologous amino acid variants.

Specimen: blood, either unsorted or a sorted T cell fraction (not recorded which). This receptor was taken from a male donor with ankylosing spondylitis. The chain links TRBV2 with TRBJ2-7, with 8 middle bases fitting TRBD2. The base sequence is TGTGCCAGCAGTGAATCACTAGCGGCCGAATACGAGCAGTACTTC. This sequence encodes CASSESLAAEYEQYF.